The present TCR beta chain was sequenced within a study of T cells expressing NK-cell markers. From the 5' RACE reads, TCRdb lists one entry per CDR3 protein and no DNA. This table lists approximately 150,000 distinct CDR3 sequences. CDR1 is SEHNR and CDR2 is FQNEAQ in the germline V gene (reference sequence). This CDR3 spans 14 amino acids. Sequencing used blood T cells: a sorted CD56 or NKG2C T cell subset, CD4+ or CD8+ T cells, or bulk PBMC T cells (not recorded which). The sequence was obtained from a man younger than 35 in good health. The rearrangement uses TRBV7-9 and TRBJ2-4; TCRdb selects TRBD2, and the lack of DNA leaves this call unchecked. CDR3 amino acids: CASSLGSSDENQYF.